One sample yielded the 20 T cell receptor beta chains listed below, sequenced in a study of shared clonotypes between healthy human individuals. TCRdb keeps only in-frame clones here, not all; method: immunoSEQ multiplex PCR. The repertoire has hundreds of thousands of clones, approximately 95% of them found once; the top ten carry 0.055% to 0.075%. Sequences were obtained from naive CD4+ T cells sorted from blood. The sample's subset: CD45RA+ positively selected. Receptors were obtained from a woman aged 25 to 39 in good health.

The chain is built from TRBV28 and TRBJ1-5, with D perhaps TRBD1 (5 bases). Trimming removed 5 bases from V and 0 bases from J, with 14 bases in between. Germline assignment: CDR1 MDHEN and CDR2 SYDVKM. The CDR3 sequence is 16 residues long. CDR3 sequence (DNA): TGTGCCAGCAGTCCCGTGACAGTAAATAGCAATCAGCCCCAGCATTTT. Translating gives CASSPVTVNSNQPQHF.

The rearrangement uses TRBV2 and TRBJ1-6, with D hard to call. The germline gives CDR1 SNHLY, CDR2 FYNNEI. This CDR3 is 13 amino acids long. The V gene lost 6 bases and the J gene lost 4 bases, with 7 bases spanning the gap. The CDR3 bases are TGTGCCAGCAGAGGACGTTATAATTCACCCCTCCACTTT. Translating gives CASRGRYNSPLHF.

The J gene is TRBJ1-2, the V gene TRBV28, with unresolved D. Trimming took off 3 bases at V and 1 base at J, with 9 bases between the two ends. The CDR3 contains 14 residues. Germline CDR1 MDHEN, CDR2 SYDVKM. The CDR3 DNA reads as TGTGCCAGCAGTTTGTTCCGCCATAACTATGGCTACACCTTC. Protein sequence: CASSLFRHNYGYTF.

The rearrangement joins TRBV18 to TRBJ2-5, with 7 bases lining up with TRBD2. The CDR3 sequence is 18 residues long. With V trimmed by 3 bases and J by 5 bases, 18 bases remained unmatched. Germline CDR1 and CDR2: KGHSH and LQKENI. For the CDR3, the DNA is TGTGCCAGCTCACCTTTAATGGGGTCCGGCGGGAGCGTGGAGACCCAGTACTTC. Protein: CASSPLMGSGGSVETQYF.

This chain links TRBV29-1 with TRBJ1-4; possible D gene TRBD1, 5 bases. CDR1 is SQVTM and CDR2 is ANQGSEA in the germline V gene. CDR3 size: 12 residues. Trimming shortened V by 8 bases and J by 5 bases, and 12 bases separated the two germline ends. CDR3 DNA: TGCAGCATAGGGCGGGGGAATGAAAAACTGTTTTTT. It yields the protein CSIGRGNEKLFF.

The V call is TRBV18, the J call TRBJ1-2, with 8 nucleotides matching TRBD1. Per germline, CDR1 KGHSH and CDR2 LQKENI. The CDR3 length is 13 residues. The V segment lost 3 bases and the J segment 7 bases; nucleotides outside the gene matches: 4. In nucleotides, the CDR3 is TGTGCCAGCTCACCCGGGACAGGCGTTGGCTACACCTTC. Residues: CASSPGTGVGYTF.

The count of this clone is one. The sample holds other DNA sequences that translate to the same CDR3. This sequence joins TRBV6-5 and TRBJ1-1; 8 bases map to TRBD1. V lost 5 bases, J lost 1 base, and 3 bases stayed unmatched. CDR1 is MNHEY and CDR2 is SVGAGI in the germline V gene. CDR3 length: 14 amino acids. The CDR3 reads CASSRDRGNTEAFF. The CDR3 coding sequence is TGTGCCAGCAGTAGAGACAGGGGGAACACTGAAGCTTTCTTT.

The chain employs TRBV4-1 and TRBJ1-4; D may be TRBD1 (5 bases). The V and J ends lost 3 bases and 4 bases respectively, with 18 bases between them. Per germline, CDR1 MGHRA and CDR2 YSYEKL. The CDR3 has 17 amino acids. CDR3 loop: CASSHGSRARGNEKLFF. As DNA, the CDR3 is TGCGCCAGCAGCCATGGGTCAAGAGCTAGGGGTAATGAAAAACTGTTTTTT.

The chain has TRBV28 and TRBJ2-7; no reliable D call. There are 12 residues in the CDR3. Per germline, CDR1 MDHEN and CDR2 SYDVKM. V was trimmed by 7 bases and J by 4 bases, leaving 11 bases between them. The CDR3 protein is CASTQLGYEQYF. The DNA of the CDR3 is TGTGCCAGCACCCAATTAGGGTACGAGCAGTACTTC. Full variable domain (remainder filled in from reference TRBV28 and TRBJ2-7): DVKVTQSSRYLVKRTGEKVFLECVQDMDHENMFWYRQDPGLGLRLIYFSYDVKMKEKGDIPEGYSVSREKKERFSLILESASTNQTSMYLCASTQLGYEQYFGPGTRLTVT.

As regards this clone: The junction does not match germline at one end; this may be a read error. The genes are TRBV7-8 and TRBJ2-1; 10 positions agree with TRBD2. This CDR3 is 16 amino acids long. Per the germline V gene, CDR1 is SGHVS and CDR2 is FQNEAQ. The CDR3 nucleotides read TGTGCCAGCAGCCCCGGACTAGCGGCCGCCTACGATGAGCAGTTCTTC. It encodes CASSPGLAAAYDEQFF.

The CDR3 region is CASALGEQETQYF. In nucleotides, the CDR3 is TGTGCCAGCGCGTTGGGAGAACAAGAGACCCAGTACTTC. This chain uses TRBV18 with TRBJ2-5, with a tentative D call TRBD2 (5 bases). The CDR3 is made up of 13 amino acids. Trimming removed 8 bases from V and 2 bases from J, with 12 bases in between. The germline V gene encodes CDR1 KGHSH and CDR2 LQKENI. Drawing the rest from reference TRBV18 and TRBJ2-5, the complete variable domain is NAGVMQNPRHLVRRRGQEARLRCSPMKGHSHVYWYRQLPEEGLKFMVYLQKENIIDESGMPKERFSAEFPKEGPSILRIQQVVRGDSAAYFCASALGEQETQYFGPGTRLLVL.

This clone appeared a single time. Other DNA sequences in this sample translate to the same CDR3. The V and J genes are TRBV7-8 and TRBJ2-7; D is uncertain. V was cut by 0 bases and J by 3 bases, with 6 bases left in between. Germline-derived CDR1 and CDR2 are SGHVS and FQNEAQ. The CDR3 spans 13 residues. CDR3 loop: CASSLARNYEQYF. CDR3 bases: TGTGCCAGCAGCTTAGCCAGGAACTACGAGCAGTACTTC.

As for this clone: Other DNA sequences in this sample translate to the same CDR3. The rearrangement links TRBV7-2 to TRBJ2-1; 7 bases map to TRBD2. CDR1 and CDR2 from the germline V gene are SGHTA and FQGNSA. This CDR3 comprises 16 residues. J was trimmed by 0 bases and V by 1 base; bases with no gene match: 3. The CDR3 region is CASSLVGGSSYNEQFF. The DNA of the CDR3 is TGTGCCAGCAGCTTAGTCGGCGGGAGCTCCTACAATGAGCAGTTCTTC.

This rearrangement joins TRBV9 to TRBJ2-5; 14 bases are shared with TRBD2. The J call may be faulty, since TRBJ2-7 better matches the DNA end. Germline lookup yields CDR1 SGDLS and CDR2 YYNGEE. The CDR3 is 16 residues long. CDR3 protein: CASREGLAGAPYEQYF. The DNA for the CDR3 is TGTGCCAGCAGGGAGGGACTAGCGGGAGCCCCCTACGAGCAGTACTTC.

V and J are TRBV4-1 and TRBJ2-1; D is possibly TRBD1 or TRBD2 (7 bases each). Trimming took 4 bases from V and 8 from J, leaving 18 bases between them. Germline V gene lookup returns CDR1 MGHRA and CDR2 YSYEKL. The CDR3 has 15 residues. The CDR3 coding sequence is TGCGCCAGCAGCCGGGAGGGCAGGGGGTTTGATGAGCAGTTCTTC. Protein product: CASSREGRGFDEQFF.

This sequence joins TRBV7-2 and TRBJ2-6; 9 positions match TRBD2. Trimming cost V 5 bases and J 0 bases; bases outside gene matches: 5. Germline lookup yields CDR1 SGHTA and CDR2 FQGNSA. The CDR3 has 17 residues. The CDR3 reads CASSQIAGDSGANVLTF. CDR3 sequence (DNA): TGTGCCAGCAGCCAAATAGCGGGGGACTCTGGGGCCAACGTCCTGACTTTC.

On this clone itself: An end of the junction differs from the germline gene, which may be a read error. This chain joins TRBV5-4 and TRBJ2-7; 7 nucleotides line up with TRBD1. This CDR3 has 14 residues. Germline CDR1 reads SGHNT; CDR2 reads YYREEE (reference sequence). CDR3 amino acids: CASSRDSNEQKGNF. CDR3 coding DNA: TGTGCCAGCAGCCGGGACAGTAATGAACAAAAGGGGAACTTC.

This sequence joins TRBV11-2 and TRBJ2-1; D is ambiguous. V was trimmed by 4 bases and J by 0 bases, leaving 10 bases between them. The CDR3 sequence is 15 residues long. Germline assignment: CDR1 SGHAT and CDR2 FQNNGV. DNA for the CDR3: TGTGCCAGCAGCTCGATCCTCCCCTCCTACAATGAGCAGTTCTTC. It codes for CASSSILPSYNEQFF.

The genes are TRBV6-5 and TRBJ1-2; 8 bases match TRBD1. V was clipped by 5 bases and J by 5 bases; unmatched bases: 7. Germline CDR1 is MNHEY and CDR2 is SVGAGI. CDR3 size: 14 residues. The CDR3 DNA sequence: TGTGCCAGCAGTCGCGGACAGGGCGGATATGGCTACACCTTC. Protein sequence: CASSRGQGGYGYTF.

J is TRBJ1-2 and V is TRBV6-5, with D unclear. This CDR3 is 14 amino acids long. Trimming stripped 2 bases from V and 4 bases from J, with 11 bases between. Germline CDR1 MNHEY, CDR2 SVGAGI. The CDR3 nucleotides read TGTGCCAGCAGTTACGAGGGTATGAGCTATGGCTACACCTTC. Amino acids: CASSYEGMSYGYTF.